The entry below describes one T cell receptor beta chain. The antigen remains unidentified. The sample belongs to a study of CD8 T cells in Susac syndrome. At the level of the study: Patients with Susac syndrome, at blood draw, were therapy-naive, on corticosteroids, or on intravenous immunoglobulin alone.

RNA, at about 0.45 to 1 ug, was reverse transcribed with random hexamers. TCRdb reanalysed the immunoSEQ multiplex PCR reads using MiXCR and keeps one entry per CDR3 protein. The sample holds 95,000 to 150,000 distinct CDR3 sequences; roughly 94% are singletons and the top ten take 0.28%. Blood CD8+ and CD4+ T cells underwent high-throughput TCR beta sequencing. Germline assignment: CDR1 SNHLY and CDR2 FYNNEI. This CDR3 comprises 14 residues. The V and J ends lost 8 bases and 1 base respectively, with 15 bases between them. Study results and limitations: The relatively small number of individuals in the TCR sequencing and HLA analysis was acknowledged by the study. In total CD8+ repertoires, 15 to 20 Susac-specific public clones were found, and roughly 5 in CD8+ TEMRA repertoires.

The chain recombines TRBV2 with TRBJ2-7; D is possibly TRBD2 (6 bases). The material sequenced was CD8+ T cells from PBMCs. The clonotype was recovered from a human donor with Susac syndrome. CDR3 nucleotide sequence: TGTGCCAGCTCGGACTATCCTGAATCCTACGAGCAGTACTTC. Amino acids: CASSDYPESYEQYF. Drawing the rest from reference TRBV2 and TRBJ2-7, the complete variable domain is EPEVTQTPSHQVTQMGQEVILRCVPISNHLYFYWYRQILGQKVEFLVSFYNNEISEKSEIFDDQFSVERPDGSNFTLKIRSTKLEDSAMYFCASSDYPESYEQYFGPGTRLTVT.